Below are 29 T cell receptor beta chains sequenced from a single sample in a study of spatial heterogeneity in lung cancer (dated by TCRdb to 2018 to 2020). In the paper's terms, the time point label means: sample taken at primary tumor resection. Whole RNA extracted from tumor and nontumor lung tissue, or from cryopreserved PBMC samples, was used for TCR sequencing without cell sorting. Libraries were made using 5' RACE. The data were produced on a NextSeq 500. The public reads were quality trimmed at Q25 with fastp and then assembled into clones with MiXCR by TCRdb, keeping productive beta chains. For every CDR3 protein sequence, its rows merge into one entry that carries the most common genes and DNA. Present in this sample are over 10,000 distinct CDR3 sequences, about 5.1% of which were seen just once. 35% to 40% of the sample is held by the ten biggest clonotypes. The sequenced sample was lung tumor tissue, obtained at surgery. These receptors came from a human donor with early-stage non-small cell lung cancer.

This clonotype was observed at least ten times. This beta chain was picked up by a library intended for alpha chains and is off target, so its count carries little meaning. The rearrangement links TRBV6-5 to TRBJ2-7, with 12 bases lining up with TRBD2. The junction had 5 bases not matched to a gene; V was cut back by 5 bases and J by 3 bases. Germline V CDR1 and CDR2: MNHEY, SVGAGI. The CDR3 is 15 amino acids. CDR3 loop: CASSILTSGGYEQYF. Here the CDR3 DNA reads TGTGCCAGCAGTATCTTGACTAGCGGGGGCTACGAGCAGTACTTC.

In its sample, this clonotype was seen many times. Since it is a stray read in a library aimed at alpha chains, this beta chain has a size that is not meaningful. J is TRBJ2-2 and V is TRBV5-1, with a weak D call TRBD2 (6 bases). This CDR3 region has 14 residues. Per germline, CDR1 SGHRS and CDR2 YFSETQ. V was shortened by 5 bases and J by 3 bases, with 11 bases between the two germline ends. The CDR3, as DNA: TGCGCCAGCAGAGGTAGCGGAGACACCGGGGAGCTGTTTTTT. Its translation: CASRGSGDTGELFF.

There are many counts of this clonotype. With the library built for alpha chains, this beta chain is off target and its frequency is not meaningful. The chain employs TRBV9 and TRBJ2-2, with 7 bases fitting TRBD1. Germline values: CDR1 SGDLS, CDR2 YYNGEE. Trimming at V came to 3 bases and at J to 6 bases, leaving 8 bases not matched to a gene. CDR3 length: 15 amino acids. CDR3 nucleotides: TGTGCCAGCAGCGCACGGACAGGATACGCCGGGGAGCTGTTTTTT. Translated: CASSARTGYAGELFF. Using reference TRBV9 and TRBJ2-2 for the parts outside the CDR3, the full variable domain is DSGVTQTPKHLITATGQRVTLRCSPRSGDLSVYWYQQSLDQGLQFLIQYYNGEERAKGNILERFSAQQFPDLHSELNLSSLELGDSALYFCASSARTGYAGELFFGEGSRLTVL.

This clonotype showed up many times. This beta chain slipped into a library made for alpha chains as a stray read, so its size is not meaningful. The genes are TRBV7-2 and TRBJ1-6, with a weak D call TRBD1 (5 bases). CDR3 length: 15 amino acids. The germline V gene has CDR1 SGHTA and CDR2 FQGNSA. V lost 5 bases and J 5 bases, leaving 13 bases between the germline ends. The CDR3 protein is CASSASGTHNSPLHF. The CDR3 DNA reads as TGTGCCAGCAGCGCTTCCGGGACCCATAATTCACCCCTCCACTTT. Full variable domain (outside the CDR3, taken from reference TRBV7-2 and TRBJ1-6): GAGVSQSPSNKVTEKGKDVELRCDPISGHTALYWYRQSLGQGLEFLIYFQGNSAPDKSGLPSDRFSAERTGGSVSTLTIQRTQQEDSAVYLCASSASGTHNSPLHFGNGTRLTVT.

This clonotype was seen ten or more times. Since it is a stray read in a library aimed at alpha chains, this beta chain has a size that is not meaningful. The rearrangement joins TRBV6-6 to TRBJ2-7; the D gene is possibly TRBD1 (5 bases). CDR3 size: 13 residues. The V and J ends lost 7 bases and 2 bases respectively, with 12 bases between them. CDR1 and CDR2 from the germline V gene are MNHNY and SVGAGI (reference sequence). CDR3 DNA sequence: TGTGCCAGCACCAACGACAGAACCTACGAGCAGTACTTC. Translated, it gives CASTNDRTYEQYF.

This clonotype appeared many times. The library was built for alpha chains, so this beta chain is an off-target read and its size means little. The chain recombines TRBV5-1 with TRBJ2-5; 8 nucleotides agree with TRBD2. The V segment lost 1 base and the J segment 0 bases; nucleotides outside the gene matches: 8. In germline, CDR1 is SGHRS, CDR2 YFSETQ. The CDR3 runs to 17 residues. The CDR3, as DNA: TGCGCCAGCAGCTTGATGCGGGAGGACCCGTACCAAGAGACCCAGTACTTC. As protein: CASSLMREDPYQETQYF. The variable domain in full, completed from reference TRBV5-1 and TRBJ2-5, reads KAGVTQTPRYLIKTRGQQVTLSCSPISGHRSVSWYQQTPGQGLQFLFEYFSETQRNKGNFPGRFSGRQFSNSRSEMNVSTLELGDSALYLCASSLMREDPYQETQYFGPGTRLLVL.

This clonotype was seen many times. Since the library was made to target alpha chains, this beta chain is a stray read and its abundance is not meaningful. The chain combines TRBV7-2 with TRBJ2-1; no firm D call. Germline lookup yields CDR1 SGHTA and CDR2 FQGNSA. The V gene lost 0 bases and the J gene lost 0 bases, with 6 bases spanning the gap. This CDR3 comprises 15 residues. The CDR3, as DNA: TGTGCCAGCAGCTTAGCTCAGAGCTCCTACAATGAGCAGTTCTTC. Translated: CASSLAQSSYNEQFF.

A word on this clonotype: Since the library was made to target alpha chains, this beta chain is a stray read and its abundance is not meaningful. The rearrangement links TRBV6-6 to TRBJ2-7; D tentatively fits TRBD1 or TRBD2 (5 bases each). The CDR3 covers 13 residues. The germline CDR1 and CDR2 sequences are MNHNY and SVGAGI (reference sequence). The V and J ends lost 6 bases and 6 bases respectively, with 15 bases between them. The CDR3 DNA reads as TGTGCCAGCAGCCCCAGGGAGACTTTCGAGCAGTACGTC. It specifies CASSPRETFEQYV.

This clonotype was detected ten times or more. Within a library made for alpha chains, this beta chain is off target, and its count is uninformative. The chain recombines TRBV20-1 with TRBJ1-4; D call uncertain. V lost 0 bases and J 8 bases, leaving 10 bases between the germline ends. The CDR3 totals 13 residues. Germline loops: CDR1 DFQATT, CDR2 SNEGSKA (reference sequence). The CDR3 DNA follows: TGCAGTGCTAGAGACCCGGGCAAAGAAAAACTGTTTTTT. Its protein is CSARDPGKEKLFF.

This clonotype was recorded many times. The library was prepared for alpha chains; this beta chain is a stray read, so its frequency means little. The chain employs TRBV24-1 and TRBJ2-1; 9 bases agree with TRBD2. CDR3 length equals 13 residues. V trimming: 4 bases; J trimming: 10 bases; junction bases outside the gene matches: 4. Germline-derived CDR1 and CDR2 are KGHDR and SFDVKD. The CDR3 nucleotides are TGTGCCACCAGTGAAATAGCGGGAGAGGAGCAGTTCTTC. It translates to CATSEIAGEEQFF.

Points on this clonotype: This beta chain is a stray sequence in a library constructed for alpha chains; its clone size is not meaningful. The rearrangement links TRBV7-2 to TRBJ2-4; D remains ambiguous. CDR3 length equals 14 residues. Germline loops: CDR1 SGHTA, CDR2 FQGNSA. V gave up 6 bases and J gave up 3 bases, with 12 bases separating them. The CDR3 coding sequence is TGTGCCAGCAGAGAAACTACGGACAAAAACATTCAGTACTTC. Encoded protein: CASRETTDKNIQYF.

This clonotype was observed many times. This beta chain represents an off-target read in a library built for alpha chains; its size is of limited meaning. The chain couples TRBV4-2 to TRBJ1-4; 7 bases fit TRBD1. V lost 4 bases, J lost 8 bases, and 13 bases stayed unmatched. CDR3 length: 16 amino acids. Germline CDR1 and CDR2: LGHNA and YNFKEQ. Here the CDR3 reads CASSPSLTGSGEKLFF. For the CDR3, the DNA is TGTGCCAGCAGCCCGAGTCTGACAGGGTCAGGCGAAAAACTGTTTTTT.

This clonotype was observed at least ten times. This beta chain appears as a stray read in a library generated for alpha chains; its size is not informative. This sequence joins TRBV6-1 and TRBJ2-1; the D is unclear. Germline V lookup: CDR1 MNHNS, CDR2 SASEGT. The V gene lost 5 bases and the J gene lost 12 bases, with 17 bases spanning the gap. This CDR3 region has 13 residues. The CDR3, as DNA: TGTGCCAGCAGTAGTCACAGTAATGGACGGCAGTTCTTC. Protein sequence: CASSSHSNGRQFF.

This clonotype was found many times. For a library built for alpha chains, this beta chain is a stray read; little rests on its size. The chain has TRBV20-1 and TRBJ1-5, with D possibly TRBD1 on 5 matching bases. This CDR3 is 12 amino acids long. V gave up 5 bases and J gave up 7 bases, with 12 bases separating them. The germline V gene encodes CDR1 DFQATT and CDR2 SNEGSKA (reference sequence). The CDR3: CSAGTPWQPQHF. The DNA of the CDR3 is TGCAGTGCTGGGACCCCTTGGCAGCCCCAGCATTTT.

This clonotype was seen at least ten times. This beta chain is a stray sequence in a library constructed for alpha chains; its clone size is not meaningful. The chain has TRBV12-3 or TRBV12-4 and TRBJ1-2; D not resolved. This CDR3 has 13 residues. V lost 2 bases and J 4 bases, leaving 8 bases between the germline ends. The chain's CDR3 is CASSLLSAYGYTF. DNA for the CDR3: TGTGCCAGCAGTTTATTGTCAGCCTATGGCTACACCTTC.

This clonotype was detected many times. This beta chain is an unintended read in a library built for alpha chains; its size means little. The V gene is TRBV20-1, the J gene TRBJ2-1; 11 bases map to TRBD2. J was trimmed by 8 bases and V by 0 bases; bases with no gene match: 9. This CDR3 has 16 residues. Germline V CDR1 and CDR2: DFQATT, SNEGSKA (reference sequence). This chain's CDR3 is CSARDRTSGRYDEQFF. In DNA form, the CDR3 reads TGCAGTGCTAGAGACCGGACTAGCGGGCGTTACGATGAGCAGTTCTTC.

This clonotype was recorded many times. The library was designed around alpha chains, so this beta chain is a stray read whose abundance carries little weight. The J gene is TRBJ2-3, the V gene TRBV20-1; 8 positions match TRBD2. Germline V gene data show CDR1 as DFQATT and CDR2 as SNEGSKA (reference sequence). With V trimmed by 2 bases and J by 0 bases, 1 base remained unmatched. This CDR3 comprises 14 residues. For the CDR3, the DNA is TGCAGTGCTAGACTAGCGGGCAGCACAGATACGCAGTATTTT. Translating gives CSARLAGSTDTQYF.

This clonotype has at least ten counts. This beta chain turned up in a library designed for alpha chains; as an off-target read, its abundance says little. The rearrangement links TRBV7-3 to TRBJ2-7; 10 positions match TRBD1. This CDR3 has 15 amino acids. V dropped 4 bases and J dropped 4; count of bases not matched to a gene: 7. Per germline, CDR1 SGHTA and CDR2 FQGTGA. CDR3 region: CASSSSPGQGYEQYF. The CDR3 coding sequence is TGTGCCAGCAGCTCGTCACCGGGACAGGGGTACGAGCAGTACTTC.

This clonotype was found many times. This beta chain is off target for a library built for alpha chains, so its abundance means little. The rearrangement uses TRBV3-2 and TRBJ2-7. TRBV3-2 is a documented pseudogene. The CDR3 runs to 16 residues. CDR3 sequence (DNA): TGTGCCAGCAGCCAAGAAAGAAGTGGTTTAGATTCCGAGCAGTACTTC. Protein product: CASSQERSGLDSEQYF.

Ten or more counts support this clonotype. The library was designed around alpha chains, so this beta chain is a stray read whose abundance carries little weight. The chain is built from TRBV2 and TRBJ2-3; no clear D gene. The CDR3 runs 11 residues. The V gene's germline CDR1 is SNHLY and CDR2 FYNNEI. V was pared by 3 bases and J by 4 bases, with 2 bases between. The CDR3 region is CASSEADTQYF. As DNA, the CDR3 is TGTGCCAGCAGTGAGGCAGATACGCAGTATTTT.

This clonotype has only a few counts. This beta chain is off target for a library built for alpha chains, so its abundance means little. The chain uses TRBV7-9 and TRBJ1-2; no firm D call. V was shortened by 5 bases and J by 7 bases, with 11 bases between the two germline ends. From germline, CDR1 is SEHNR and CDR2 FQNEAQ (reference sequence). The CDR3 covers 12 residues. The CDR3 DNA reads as TGTGCCAGCAGCCCCAACCCCCGTGGCTACACCTTC. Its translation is CASSPNPRGYTF.

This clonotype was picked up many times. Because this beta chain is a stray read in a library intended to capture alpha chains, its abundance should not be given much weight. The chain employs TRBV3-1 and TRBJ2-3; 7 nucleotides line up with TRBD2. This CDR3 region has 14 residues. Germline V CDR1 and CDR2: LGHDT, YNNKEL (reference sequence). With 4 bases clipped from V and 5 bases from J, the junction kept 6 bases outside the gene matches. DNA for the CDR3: TGTGCCAGCAGCCGGGGGGAGGGGATAGATACGCAGTATTTT. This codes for CASSRGEGIDTQYF.

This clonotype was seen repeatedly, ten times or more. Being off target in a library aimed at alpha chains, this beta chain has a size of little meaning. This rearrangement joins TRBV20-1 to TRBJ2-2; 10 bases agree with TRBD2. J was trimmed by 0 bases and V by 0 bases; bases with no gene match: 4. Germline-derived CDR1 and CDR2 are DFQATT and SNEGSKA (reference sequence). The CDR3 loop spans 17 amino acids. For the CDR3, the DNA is TGCAGTGCTAGAGACCAAGGACTAGCGGCGAACACCGGGGAGCTGTTTTTT. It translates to CSARDQGLAANTGELFF.

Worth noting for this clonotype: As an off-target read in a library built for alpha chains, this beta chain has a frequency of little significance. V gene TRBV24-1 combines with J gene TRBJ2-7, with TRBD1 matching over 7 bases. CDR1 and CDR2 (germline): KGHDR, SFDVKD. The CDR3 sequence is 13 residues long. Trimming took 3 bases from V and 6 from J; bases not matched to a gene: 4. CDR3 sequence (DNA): TGTGCCACCAGTGATCTGACAGGGATCGAGCAGTACTTC. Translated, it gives CATSDLTGIEQYF.

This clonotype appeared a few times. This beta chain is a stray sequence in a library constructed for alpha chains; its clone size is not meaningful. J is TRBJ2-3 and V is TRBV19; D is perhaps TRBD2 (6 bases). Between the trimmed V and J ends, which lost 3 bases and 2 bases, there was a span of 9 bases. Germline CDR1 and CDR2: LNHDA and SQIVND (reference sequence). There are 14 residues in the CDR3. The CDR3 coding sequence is TGTGCCAGTAGTATTGGGGGGACCACAGATACGCAGTATTTT. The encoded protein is CASSIGGTTDTQYF.

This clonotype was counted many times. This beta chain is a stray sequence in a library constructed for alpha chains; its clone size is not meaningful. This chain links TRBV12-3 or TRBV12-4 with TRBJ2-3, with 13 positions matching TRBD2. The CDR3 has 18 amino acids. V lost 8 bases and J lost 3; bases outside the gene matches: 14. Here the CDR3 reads CASYREPWTSGGTDTQYF. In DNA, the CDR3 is TGTGCCAGCTACAGGGAGCCATGGACTAGCGGGGGTACAGATACGCAGTATTTT.

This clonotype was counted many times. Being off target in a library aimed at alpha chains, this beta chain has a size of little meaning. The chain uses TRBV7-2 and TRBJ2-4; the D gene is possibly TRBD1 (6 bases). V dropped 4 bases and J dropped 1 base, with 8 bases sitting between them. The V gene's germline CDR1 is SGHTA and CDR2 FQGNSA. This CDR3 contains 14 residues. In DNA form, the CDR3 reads TGTGCCAGCAGCTCGCAGGGGGCCAAAAACATTCAGTACTTC. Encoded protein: CASSSQGAKNIQYF.

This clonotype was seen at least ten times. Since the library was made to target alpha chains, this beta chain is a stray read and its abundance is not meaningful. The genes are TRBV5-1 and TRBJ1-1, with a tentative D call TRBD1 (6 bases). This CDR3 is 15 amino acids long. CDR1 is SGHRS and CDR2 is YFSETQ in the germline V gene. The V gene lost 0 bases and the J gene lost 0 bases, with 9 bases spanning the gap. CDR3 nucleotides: TGCGCCAGCAGCTTGGTTGGGGGCCTGAACACTGAAGCTTTCTTT. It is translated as CASSLVGGLNTEAFF.

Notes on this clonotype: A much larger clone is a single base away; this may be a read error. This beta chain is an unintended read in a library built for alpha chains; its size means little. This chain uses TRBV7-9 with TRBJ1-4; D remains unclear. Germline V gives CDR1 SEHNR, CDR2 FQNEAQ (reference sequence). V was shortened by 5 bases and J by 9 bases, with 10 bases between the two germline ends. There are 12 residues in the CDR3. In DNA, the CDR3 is TGTGCCAGCAGCCTACTGACCAAAAAACTGTTTTTT. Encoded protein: CASSLLTKKLFF.